These 5 T cell receptor beta chains were sequenced from one sample in a study of PD-L1 blockade in urothelial cancer. As for time point: pretreatment peripheral blood. Using immunoSEQ multiplex PCR, the repertoire was profiled, and TCRdb retains in-frame clones only, with some absent. Of tens of thousands of clones in the sample, 90% were seen once. Sequencing was performed on PBMCs, taken around atezolizumab (anti-PD-L1) treatment. The receptor set was obtained from a man aged 55 to 69 with urothelial cancer.

The chain recombines TRBV7-2 with TRBJ2-7, with 11 bases identical to TRBD2. Germline-derived CDR1 and CDR2 are SGHTA and FQGNSA. This CDR3 comprises 14 residues. J gave up 12 bases and V 5 bases, and 12 bases lay outside the gene matches. CDR3 nucleotide sequence: TGTGCCAGCAGCGAGCTAGCGGGAGGTGGGTCCCCGTACTTC. Its protein is CASSELAGGGSPYF.

This clone was observed once. The chain employs TRBV7-8 and TRBJ1-1, with 8 positions matching TRBD1. The J segment lost 7 bases and the V segment lost 1 base, leaving 11 bases of the junction unmatched. CDR3 length equals 16 residues. Germline CDR1 is SGHVS and CDR2 is FQNEAQ. The CDR3 sequence: CASSLGGGTGFREAFF. Here the CDR3 DNA reads TGTGCCAGCAGCTTAGGGGGAGGGACAGGCTTTCGTGAAGCTTTCTTT.

The V and J genes are TRBV6-1 and TRBJ2-7, with TRBD1 matching over 10 bases. The CDR3 runs 14 residues. Germline CDR1 reads MNHNS; CDR2 reads SASEGT. Trimming cost V 4 bases and J 2 bases; bases outside gene matches: 2. CDR3 protein: CASSGTGGTYEQYF. CDR3 DNA: TGTGCCAGCAGTGGGACAGGGGGAACCTACGAGCAGTACTTC.

This sequence joins TRBV29-1 and TRBJ2-3, with 7 bases lining up with TRBD1. The CDR3 has 12 amino acids. V was clipped by 7 bases and J by 3 bases; unmatched bases: 4. Germline CDR1 is SQVTM and CDR2 is ANQGSEA. The DNA for the CDR3 is TGCAGCGCAAAGGGGGCAACAGATACGCAGTATTTT. Protein: CSAKGATDTQYF.

The V and J genes are TRBV5-6 and TRBJ2-5; 9 bases fit TRBD1. Germline values: CDR1 SGHDT, CDR2 YYEEEE. The CDR3 sequence is 16 residues long. V trimming: 0 bases; J trimming: 5 bases; junction bases outside the gene matches: 8. The CDR3 DNA reads as TGTGCCAGCAGCTTGGGGTCACAGGGGGCGCCTGAGACCCAGTACTTC. The encoded protein is CASSLGSQGAPETQYF.